Listed here are 23 T cell receptor beta chains from one sample, sequenced in a study of OX40 agonist ivuxolimab in advanced cancers. Only in-frame clones appear in the TCRdb table, and some are missing; sequencing was by immunoSEQ multiplex PCR. Of some 86,000 clones listed, about 92% are singletons. Sequencing used CD4+ or CD8+ T cells sorted from blood, obtained in a trial of the OX40 agonist ivuxolimab. All receptors derive from an adult with an advanced solid tumor such as melanoma, head and neck, liver or kidney cancer.

The chain carries TRBV5-1 and TRBJ2-3, with D unresolved. V dropped 4 bases and J dropped 2 bases, with 14 bases sitting between them. Germline assignment: CDR1 SGHRS and CDR2 YFSETQ. The CDR3 is 15 amino acids. CDR3 bases: TGCGCCAGCAGCCCGGATAGGCCTAACACAGATACGCAGTATTTT. It encodes CASSPDRPNTDTQYF.

V is TRBV19 and J is TRBJ1-1; 8 bases are a match to TRBD1. V was clipped by 5 bases and J by 3 bases; unmatched bases: 8. The CDR3 totals 15 residues. Germline loops: CDR1 LNHDA, CDR2 SQIVND (reference sequence). The CDR3 DNA reads TGTGCCAGTAGTCTTTCAGGGGGCGCGTACACTGAAGCTTTCTTT. Protein product: CASSLSGGAYTEAFF. The complete variable domain, with remaining parts taken from reference TRBV19 and TRBJ1-1, reads DGGITQSPKYLFRKEGQNVTLSCEQNLNHDAMYWYRQDPGQGLRLIYYSQIVNDFQKGDIAEGYSVSREKKESFPLTVTSAQKNPTAFYLCASSLSGGAYTEAFFGQGTRLTVV.

The chain recombines TRBV21-1 with TRBJ2-6; the D call TRBD1 from the table was never checked on the DNA. TRBV21-1 counts as a pseudogene. CDR3 length: 19 amino acids. The CDR3 loop is CASSKAKDRGFSGANVLTF. The DNA for the CDR3 is TGTGCCAGCAGCAAAGCCAAGGACAGGGGGTTCTCTGGGGCCAACGTCCTGACTTTC.

The chain recombines TRBV19 with TRBJ1-2; D ambiguous. With 4 bases removed from V and 5 bases from J, the gap between germline ends came to 8 bases. Germline V gives CDR1 LNHDA, CDR2 SQIVND (reference sequence). This CDR3 comprises 12 residues. CDR3 sequence (DNA): TGTGCCAGTAGTAATCGTCCTTATGGCTACACCTTC. Amino acid sequence: CASSNRPYGYTF.

This rearrangement joins TRBV5-4 to TRBJ2-1, with a possible D match to TRBD2 (5 bases). CDR1 is SGHNT and CDR2 is YYREEE in the germline V gene (reference sequence). The CDR3 extends over 13 amino acids. Trimming pared 5 bases from V and 5 bases from J, leaving 11 bases between. CDR3: CASSSGWDNEQFF. In DNA, the CDR3 is TGTGCCAGCAGTTCGGGGTGGGACAATGAGCAGTTCTTC.

This sequence joins TRBV7-2 and TRBJ2-5; D is uncertain. Trimming removed 1 base from V and 7 bases from J, with 13 bases in between. The CDR3 length is 14 residues. The germline V gene has CDR1 SGHTA and CDR2 FQGNSA. The DNA of the CDR3 is TGTGCCAGCAGCTTAGAGCCTGGGGTGCGGACCCAGTACTTC. Translating it yields CASSLEPGVRTQYF.

J is TRBJ2-3 and V is TRBV7-9; the D is unclear. CDR1 is SEHNR, CDR2 FQNEAQ, per germline (reference sequence). Trimming cost V 5 bases and J 6 bases, with 15 bases left between them. This CDR3 comprises 14 residues. The CDR3 sequence is CASSPRPRTDTQYF. Written as DNA, the CDR3 is TGTGCCAGCAGCCCCCGCCCTCGAACCGATACGCAGTATTTT.

This chain connects TRBV7-2 to TRBJ1-2, with D possibly matching TRBD1 (6 bases). The CDR3 loop spans 14 amino acids. Looked up from germline, CDR1 is SGHTA and CDR2 is FQGNSA. Trimming stripped 4 bases from V and 6 bases from J, with 15 bases between. CDR3 sequence: CASSYSGTPDGYTF. The CDR3 region has the DNA TGTGCCAGCAGCTACTCCGGGACACCAGATGGCTACACCTTC.

A few counts support this clone. V usage is TRBV6-5 and J usage is TRBJ1-5, with D unclear. This CDR3 contains 14 residues. Germline values: CDR1 MNHEY, CDR2 SVGAGI. Trimming left V 2 bases short and J 2 bases short, with 7 bases between. The CDR3 DNA reads as TGTGCCAGCAGTTACGCCCGGGGCAATCAGCCCCAGCATTTT. Translating gives CASSYARGNQPQHF.

This clone has only one observation. The genes are TRBV11-3 and TRBJ2-1; 7 nucleotides line up with TRBD1. V lost 5 bases and J lost 9; bases outside the gene matches: 13. CDR3 size: 15 residues. Germline V gene sequence: CDR1 SGHNT, CDR2 YENEEA. CDR3 amino acids: CASSPTDREGGEQFF. The CDR3 DNA is TGTGCCAGCAGCCCTACCGACAGGGAAGGTGGTGAGCAGTTCTTC.

The rearrangement links TRBV5-1 to TRBJ1-6; a possible D gene is TRBD1 (5 bases). CDR3 length: 13 residues. Germline loops: CDR1 SGHRS, CDR2 YFSETQ. V was trimmed by 4 bases and J by 7 bases, leaving 9 bases between them. In DNA form, the CDR3 reads TGCGCCAGCAGCCTCGGGACCAATTCACCCCTCCACTTT. Translated, it gives CASSLGTNSPLHF.

The chain recombines TRBV5-1 with TRBJ1-1; D is ambiguous. The CDR3 extends over 13 amino acids. Trimming shortened V by 2 bases and J by 0 bases, and 5 bases separated the two germline ends. The germline V gene encodes CDR1 SGHRS and CDR2 YFSETQ. CDR3 DNA: TGCGCCAGCAGCTTATTCTTGAACACTGAAGCTTTCTTT. Translation: CASSLFLNTEAFF.

V gene TRBV7-6 combines with J gene TRBJ2-1; D possibly corresponds to TRBD2 (6 bases). Trimming took 4 bases from V and 2 from J, leaving 12 bases between them. The germline V gene has CDR1 SGHVS and CDR2 FNYEAQ. The CDR3 consists of 15 residues. The CDR3 spells CASSWRGPPYNEQFF. CDR3 DNA: TGTGCCAGCAGCTGGAGGGGCCCCCCCTACAATGAGCAGTTCTTC.

This sequence joins TRBV2 and TRBJ2-7; D remains unclear. CDR3 length equals 13 residues. Germline CDR1 reads SNHLY; CDR2 reads FYNNEI. V was cut by 5 bases and J by 0 bases, with 8 bases left in between. The CDR3 reads CASSTRLSYEQYV. For the CDR3, the DNA is TGTGCCAGCAGTACCCGGCTCTCCTACGAGCAGTACGTC.

This clone was observed a handful of times. J is TRBJ1-2 and V is TRBV7-9; D ambiguous. Trimming cost V 5 bases and J 2 bases, with 12 bases left between them. The germline gives CDR1 SEHNR, CDR2 FQNEAQ (reference sequence). The CDR3 runs 14 residues. CDR3 in amino acids: CASSQNRYNYGYTF. DNA of the CDR3: TGTGCCAGCAGCCAGAACAGATACAACTATGGCTACACCTTC. The full variable domain, completed using reference TRBV7-9 and TRBJ1-2, is DTGVSQNPRHKITKRGQNVTFRCDPISEHNRLYWYRQTLGQGPEFLTYFQNEAQLEKSRLLSDRFSAERPKGSFSTLEIQRTEQGDSAMYLCASSQNRYNYGYTFGSGTRLTVV.

V gene TRBV19 combines with J gene TRBJ1-2, with D maybe TRBD1 (5 bases). The germline gives CDR1 LNHDA, CDR2 SQIVND (reference sequence). CDR3 length equals 10 residues. The germline V and J ends were trimmed by 11 bases and 4 bases, with 8 bases remaining between them. The CDR3 loop is CASGTYGYTF. The DNA for the CDR3 is TGTGCCTCAGGGACCTATGGCTACACCTTC.

The gene calls are TRBV30 and TRBJ2-7, with D tentatively TRBD1 (5 bases). The V end was cut by 4 bases, the J end by 5 bases, with 18 bases between. CDR1 and CDR2 (germline): GTSNPN, SVGIG (reference sequence). This CDR3 has 14 residues. The DNA of the CDR3 is TGTGCCTGGATGGCAGGGAAGGCTCCTAACGAGCAGTACTTC. This encodes CAWMAGKAPNEQYF.

This sequence joins TRBV4-1 and TRBJ2-5; D is unclear. Germline CDR1 and CDR2: MGHRA and YSYEKL. Deletions cut 1 base from V and 3 bases from J, with 6 bases between. This CDR3 has 13 amino acids. CDR3 sequence: CASSQVQEETQYF. CDR3 nucleotide sequence: TGCGCCAGCAGCCAAGTTCAGGAAGAGACCCAGTACTTC.

This chain uses TRBV30 with TRBJ2-2, with a possible D match to TRBD2 (5 bases). Trimming took 3 bases from V and 5 from J, leaving 13 bases between them. This CDR3 has 14 amino acids. Germline V CDR1 and CDR2: GTSNPN, SVGIG (reference sequence). CDR3 residues: CAWRRGQTTGELFF. The CDR3 nucleotides read TGTGCCTGGAGACGGGGTCAGACTACCGGGGAGCTGTTTTTT.

The CDR3 DNA reads as TGTGCCAGCAGTGGTCGAGGAGGGGGCTCTATCCAAGAGACCCAGTACTTC. Translating it yields CASSGRGGGSIQETQYF. The chain joins TRBV9 to TRBJ2-5, with D maybe TRBD1 (7 bases). The V gene lost 5 bases and the J gene lost 1 base, with 21 bases spanning the gap. Germline V gene sequence: CDR1 SGDLS, CDR2 YYNGEE. The CDR3 sequence is 17 residues long.

The V and J genes are TRBV28 and TRBJ2-3, with D tentatively TRBD1 or TRBD2 (6 bases each). In germline, CDR1 is MDHEN, CDR2 SYDVKM. CDR3 length: 14 amino acids. The V gene lost 6 bases and the J gene lost 0 bases, with 10 bases spanning the gap. The CDR3 bases are TGTGCCAGCAGGATAGGGGGGAGCACAGATACGCAGTATTTT. Its translation: CASRIGGSTDTQYF.

This clone has more than one count but fewer than ten. V is TRBV2 and J is TRBJ1-1; D is unclear. CDR3 length equals 13 residues. Trimming stripped 6 bases from V and 3 bases from J, with 11 bases between. Germline CDR1 SNHLY, CDR2 FYNNEI. For the CDR3, the DNA is TGTGCCAGCAGGAAGGAGGGAGACACTGAAGCTTTCTTT. It codes for CASRKEGDTEAFF.

This chain links TRBV7-9 with TRBJ1-2, with no clear D. The CDR3 has 12 residues. Trimming pared 5 bases from V and 8 bases from J, leaving 12 bases between. Germline V CDR1 and CDR2: SEHNR, FQNEAQ (reference sequence). The DNA of the CDR3 is TGTGCCAGCAGCGTAAATCTTCAAGGCTACACCTTC. This sequence encodes CASSVNLQGYTF. The full variable domain, its missing parts supplied by reference TRBV7-9 and TRBJ1-2, is DTGVSQNPRHKITKRGQNVTFRCDPISEHNRLYWYRQTLGQGPEFLTYFQNEAQLEKSRLLSDRFSAERPKGSFSTLEIQRTEQGDSAMYLCASSVNLQGYTFGSGTRLTVV.